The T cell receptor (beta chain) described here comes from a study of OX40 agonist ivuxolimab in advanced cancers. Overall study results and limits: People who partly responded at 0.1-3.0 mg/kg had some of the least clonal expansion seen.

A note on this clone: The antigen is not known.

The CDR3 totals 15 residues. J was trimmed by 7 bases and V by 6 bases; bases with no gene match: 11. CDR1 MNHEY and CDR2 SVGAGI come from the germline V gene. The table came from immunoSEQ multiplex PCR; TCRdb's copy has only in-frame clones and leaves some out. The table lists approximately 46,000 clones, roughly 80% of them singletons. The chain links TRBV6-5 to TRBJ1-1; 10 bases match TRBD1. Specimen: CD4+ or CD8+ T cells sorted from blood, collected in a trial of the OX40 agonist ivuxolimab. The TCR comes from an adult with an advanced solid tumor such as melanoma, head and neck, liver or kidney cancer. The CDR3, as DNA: TGTGCCAGCAGAAGCGAGACAGGGGGCTATCGTGAAGCTTTCTTT. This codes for CASRSETGGYREAFF.